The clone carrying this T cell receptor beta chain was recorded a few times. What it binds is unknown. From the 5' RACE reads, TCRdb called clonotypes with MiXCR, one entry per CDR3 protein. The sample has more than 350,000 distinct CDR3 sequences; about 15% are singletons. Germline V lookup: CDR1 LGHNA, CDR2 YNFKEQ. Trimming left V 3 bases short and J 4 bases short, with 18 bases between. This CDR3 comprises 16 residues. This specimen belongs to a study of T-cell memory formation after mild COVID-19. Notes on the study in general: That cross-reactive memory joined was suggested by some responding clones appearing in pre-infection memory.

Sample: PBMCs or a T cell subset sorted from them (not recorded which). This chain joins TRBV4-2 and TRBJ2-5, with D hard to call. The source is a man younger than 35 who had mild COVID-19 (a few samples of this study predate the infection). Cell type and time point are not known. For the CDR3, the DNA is TGTGCCAGCAGCCAGGAGTCAACCGGGCACATAGAGACCCAGTACTTC. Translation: CASSQESTGHIETQYF.